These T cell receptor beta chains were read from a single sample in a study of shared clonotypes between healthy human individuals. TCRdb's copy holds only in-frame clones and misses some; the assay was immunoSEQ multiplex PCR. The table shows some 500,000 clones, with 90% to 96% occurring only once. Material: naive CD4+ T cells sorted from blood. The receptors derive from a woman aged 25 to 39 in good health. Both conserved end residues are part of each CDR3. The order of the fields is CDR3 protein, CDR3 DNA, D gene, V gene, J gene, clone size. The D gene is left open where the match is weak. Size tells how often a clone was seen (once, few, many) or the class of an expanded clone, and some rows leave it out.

CDR3: CASSLWGAGQPQHF; DNA: TGTGCCAGCAGCTTATGGGGGGCGGGTCAGCCCCAGCATTTT; D: .; V: TRBV5-6; J: TRBJ1-5; size: .
CDR3: CASSLAHYNDTQYF; DNA: TGTGCCAGCAGCTTAGCGCACTACAACGATACGCAGTATTTT; D: .; V: TRBV7-9; J: TRBJ2-3; size: .
CDR3: CASSEGFAEAFF; DNA: TGTGCCAGCAGTGAGGGGTTTGCTGAAGCTTTCTTT; D: .; V: TRBV2; J: TRBJ1-1; size: .
CDR3: CASSFNGRALGEQYF; DNA: TGTGCCAGCAGTTTTAACGGGAGGGCCCTCGGGGAGCAGTACTTC; D: TRBD2; V: TRBV27; J: TRBJ2-7; size: .
CDR3: CASSSGGAVSYEQYF; DNA: TGTGCCAGCAGTTCGGGCGGTGCCGTCTCCTACGAGCAGTACTTC; D: .; V: TRBV28; J: TRBJ2-7; size: .
CDR3: CASYDLAATGELFF; DNA: TGTGCCAGCTACGATCTAGCGGCCACCGGGGAGCTGTTTTTT; D: TRBD2; V: TRBV6-4; J: TRBJ2-2; size: .
CDR3: CATSRRTGEAFF; DNA: TGTGCCACCAGCAGAAGGACAGGGGAAGCTTTCTTT; D: TRBD1; V: TRBV15; J: TRBJ1-1; size: .
CDR3: CASSPGGPYEQYF; DNA: TGTGCCAGCAGCCCCGGCGGACCCTACGAGCAGTACTTC; D: .; V: TRBV7-8; J: TRBJ2-7; size: .
CDR3: CASGRGRSYEQYF; DNA: TGTGCCAGCGGACGTGGCCGGTCCTACGAGCAGTACTTC; D: .; V: TRBV28; J: TRBJ2-7; size: .
CDR3: CAISESVFNEQYF; DNA: TGTGCCATCAGTGAGTCGGTTTTTAACGAGCAGTACTTC; D: .; V: TRBV10-3; J: TRBJ2-7; size: .
CDR3: CASSFRTGKAQYEQYF; DNA: TGCGCCAGCAGCTTTAGGACAGGGAAGGCTCAGTACGAGCAGTACTTC; D: TRBD1; V: TRBV5-1; J: TRBJ2-7; size: .
CDR3: CASSPGQDYGYTF; DNA: TGTGCCAGCAGCCCCGGACAGGACTACGGCTACACCTTC; D: TRBD1; V: TRBV7-2; J: TRBJ1-2; size: .
CDR3: CASSYSTDTQYF; DNA: TGCGCCAGCAGTTATAGCACAGATACGCAGTATTTT; D: .; V: TRBV10-1; J: TRBJ2-3; size: .
CDR3: CASSTGTQVYEQYF; DNA: TGCGCCAGCAGCACCGGGACTCAAGTCTACGAGCAGTACTTC; D: .; V: TRBV10-1; J: TRBJ2-7; size: few
CDR3: CASSLGLAGLGWETQYF; DNA: TGTGCCAGCAGCCTAGGACTAGCGGGACTAGGTTGGGAGACCCAGTACTTC; D: TRBD2; V: TRBV5-4; J: TRBJ2-5; size: .
CDR3: CASSGGGNEQFF; DNA: TGCGCCAGCAGCGGAGGAGGGAATGAGCAGTTCTTC; D: .; V: TRBV5-1; J: TRBJ2-1; size: .
CDR3: CASSLSYRVPLNYGYTF; DNA: TGTGCCAGCAGCTTGTCCTACAGGGTCCCTCTTAACTATGGCTACACCTTC; D: .; V: TRBV11-3; J: TRBJ1-2; size: .
CDR3: CASRRSSGRVYSPQYF; DNA: TGTGCCAGCAGACGGTCTAGCGGGAGGGTTTACAGCCCGCAGTATTTT; D: TRBD2; V: TRBV27; J: TRBJ2-3; size: .
CDR3: CASSAGQARGYTF; DNA: TGTGCCAGCAGCGCGGGACAGGCAAGAGGCTACACCTTC; D: TRBD1; V: TRBV7-9; J: TRBJ1-2; size: .
CDR3: CASSHAFLSSYNEQFF; DNA: TGTGCCAGCAGCCACGCGTTCTTAAGCTCCTACAATGAGCAGTTCTTC; D: .; V: TRBV14; J: TRBJ2-1; size: .
CDR3: CASSLSGGSYETQYF; DNA: TGCGCCAGCAGCTTGAGCGGGGGATCATATGAGACCCAGTACTTC; D: TRBD2; V: TRBV5-1; J: TRBJ2-5; size: .
CDR3: CASSGTVNTEAFF; DNA: TGTGCCAGTAGTGGGACGGTGAACACTGAAGCTTTCTTT; D: .; V: TRBV19; J: TRBJ1-1; size: .
CDR3: CASSPRGPTGYEQYF; DNA: TGTGCCAGCAGCCCCCGTGGGCCTACAGGCTACGAGCAGTACTTC; D: .; V: TRBV7-2; J: TRBJ2-7; size: .
CDR3: CASTGRNLTYEQYF; DNA: TGCGCCAGCACCGGGAGAAATTTGACCTACGAGCAGTACTTC; D: .; V: TRBV23-1; J: TRBJ2-7; size: .
CDR3: CASSWGTGTYNEQFF; DNA: TGTGCCAGCAGCTGGGGGACAGGAACTTACAATGAGCAGTTCTTC; D: TRBD1; V: TRBV7-3; J: TRBJ2-1; size: .
CDR3: CASGTEYGYTF; DNA: TGTGCCAGCGGGACCGAGTATGGCTACACCTTC; D: .; V: TRBV2; J: TRBJ1-2; size: .
CDR3: CASSRTSGASSYEQYF; DNA: TGTGCCAGTAGTAGAACTAGCGGGGCCAGCTCCTACGAGCAGTACTTC; D: TRBD2; V: TRBV19; J: TRBJ2-7; size: .